These 9 T cell receptor beta chains came from one sample sequenced in a study of cytomegalovirus exposure and HLA in healthy donors. Primers: 60 Vbeta forward and 13 Jbeta reverse. The table came from immunoSEQ multiplex PCR; TCRdb's copy has only in-frame clones and leaves some out. The table has 160,000 or so clones, more than 65% seen once. The sample taken for sequencing was PBMCs. All receptors come from a man aged 50 to 59 in good health and CMV-seropositive.

There are a few counts of this clone. This chain joins TRBV10-3 and TRBJ2-7; D unclear. This CDR3 is 14 amino acids long. The V gene's germline CDR1 is ENHRY and CDR2 SYGVKD. With 0 bases removed from V and 2 bases from J, the gap between germline ends came to 8 bases. CDR3 nucleotide sequence: TGTGCCATCAGTGAGTCTGTTACAGCCTACGAGCAGTACTTC. This sequence encodes CAISESVTAYEQYF.

This clone was recorded a few times. The chain couples TRBV28 to TRBJ1-3; 8 nucleotides agree with TRBD1. This CDR3 has 16 residues. The trim removed 5 bases at V and 0 bases at J, leaving 6 bases unmatched. CDR1 and CDR2 from the germline V gene are MDHEN and SYDVKM. The CDR3 coding sequence is TGTGCCAGCAGTGACGACAGGGGTTCCTCTGGAAACACCATATATTTT. It specifies CASSDDRGSSGNTIYF.

This clone has a handful of counts. The chain joins TRBV7-9 to TRBJ1-1, with D possibly TRBD1 on 5 matching bases. Germline V gene lookup returns CDR1 SEHNR and CDR2 FQNEAQ (reference sequence). CDR3 size: 15 residues. Trimming shortened V by 2 bases and J by 1 base, and 11 bases separated the two germline ends. The CDR3 DNA follows: TGTGCCAGCAGCTTATGGGGAGGGGCGAACACTGAAGCTTTCTTT. The encoded protein is CASSLWGGANTEAFF. The whole variable domain, remainder taken from reference TRBV7-9 and TRBJ1-1, is DTGVSQNPRHKITKRGQNVTFRCDPISEHNRLYWYRQTLGQGPEFLTYFQNEAQLEKSRLLSDRFSAERPKGSFSTLEIQRTEQGDSAMYLCASSLWGGANTEAFFGQGTRLTVV.

V is TRBV11-2 and J is TRBJ1-6, with 8 bases that match TRBD1. Germline V CDR1 and CDR2: SGHAT, FQNNGV. With V trimmed by 5 bases and J by 3 bases, 9 bases remained unmatched. This CDR3 spans 17 amino acids. CDR3 in DNA: TGTGCCAGCAGCCCGGGGCAGGGGGCGAACTATAATTCACCCCTCCACTTT. This translates into CASSPGQGANYNSPLHF.

The chain employs TRBV5-4 and TRBJ2-7; 8 nucleotides match TRBD1. The germline V gene has CDR1 SGHNT and CDR2 YYREEE (reference sequence). CDR3 length: 14 residues. Losses at the gene ends were 0 bases for V and 2 bases for J; bases not matched to a gene: 1. CDR3 residues: CASSLAGGAYEQYF. CDR3 DNA sequence: TGTGCCAGCAGCTTGGCAGGGGGCGCCTACGAGCAGTACTTC.

Points on this clone: A junction end diverges from the germline sequence, so it may reflect a read error. The chain has TRBV7-2 and TRBJ2-1; D might be TRBD2 (5 bases). The CDR3 extends over 11 amino acids. CDR1 is SGHTA and CDR2 is FQGNSA in the germline V gene. Here the CDR3 DNA reads TGTGCCAGCAGCCGAGACTCCGCCGGGGTCTTC. Protein sequence: CASSRDSAGVF.

This clone showed up just once. This chain connects TRBV5-6 to TRBJ2-1; 9 positions agree with TRBD2. Germline CDR1 SGHDT, CDR2 YYEEEE. Trimming at V came to 0 bases and at J to 9 bases, leaving 10 bases not matched to a gene. The CDR3 sequence is 16 residues long. The CDR3 DNA is TGTGCCAGCAGCTTGGAGAGTAGCGGGAGTATTGGTGAGCAGTTCTTC. Protein sequence: CASSLESSGSIGEQFF.

The V call is TRBV5-1, the J call TRBJ2-7; 9 bases match TRBD1. Germline values: CDR1 SGHRS, CDR2 YFSETQ. This CDR3 contains 13 residues. With 7 bases clipped from V and 5 bases from J, the junction kept 7 bases outside the gene matches. The CDR3 here is CASYRDRVDEQYF. CDR3 nucleotide sequence: TGCGCCAGCTACCGGGACAGGGTCGACGAGCAGTACTTC.

The genes are TRBV7-9 and TRBJ1-1; tentatively, D is TRBD1 (6 bases). With 11 bases removed from V and 0 bases from J, the gap between germline ends came to 13 bases. The CDR3 length is 13 residues. CDR1 is SEHNR and CDR2 is FQNEAQ in the germline V gene (reference sequence). The DNA of the CDR3 is TGTGCCGGAACAGGGCTCATGAACACTGAAGCTTTCTTT. Its translation: CAGTGLMNTEAFF.